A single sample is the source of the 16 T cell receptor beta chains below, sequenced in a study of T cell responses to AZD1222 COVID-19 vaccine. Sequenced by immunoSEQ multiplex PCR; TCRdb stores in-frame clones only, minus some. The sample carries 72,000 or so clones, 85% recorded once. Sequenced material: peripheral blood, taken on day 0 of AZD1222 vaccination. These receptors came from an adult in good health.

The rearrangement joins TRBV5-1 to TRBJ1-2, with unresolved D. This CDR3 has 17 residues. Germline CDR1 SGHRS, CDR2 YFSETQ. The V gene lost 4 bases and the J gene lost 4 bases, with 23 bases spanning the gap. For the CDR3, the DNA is TGCGCCAGCAGCCAGGCTACCGGACCCATGGCGAGCTATGGCTACACCTTC. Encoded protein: CASSQATGPMASYGYTF.

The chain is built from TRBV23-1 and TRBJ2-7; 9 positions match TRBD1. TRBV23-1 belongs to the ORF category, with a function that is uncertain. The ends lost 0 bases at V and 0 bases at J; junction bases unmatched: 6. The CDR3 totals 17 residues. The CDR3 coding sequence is TGCGCCAGCAGTCAATCGAGGCGACAGGGGGTCTCCTACGAGCAGTACTTC. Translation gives CASSQSRRQGVSYEQYF.

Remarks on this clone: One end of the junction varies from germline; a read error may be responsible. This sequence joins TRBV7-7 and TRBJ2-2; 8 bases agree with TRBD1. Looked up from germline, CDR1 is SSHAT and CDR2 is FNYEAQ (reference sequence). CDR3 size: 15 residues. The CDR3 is CASSLRQGLAGELFF. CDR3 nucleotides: TGTGCTAGCAGCTTAAGACAGGGGCTCGCCGGGGAGCTGTTTTTT.

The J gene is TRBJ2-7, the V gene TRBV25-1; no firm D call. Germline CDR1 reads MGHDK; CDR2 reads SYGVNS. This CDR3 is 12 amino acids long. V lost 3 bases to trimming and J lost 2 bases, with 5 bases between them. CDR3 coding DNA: TGTGCCAGCAGTGATCAAACCTACGAGCAGTACTTC. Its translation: CASSDQTYEQYF.

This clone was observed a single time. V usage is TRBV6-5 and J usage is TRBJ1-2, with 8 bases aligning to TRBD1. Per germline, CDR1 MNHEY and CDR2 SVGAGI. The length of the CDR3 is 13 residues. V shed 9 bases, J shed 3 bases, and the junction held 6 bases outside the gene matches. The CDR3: CASRQGPDYGYTF. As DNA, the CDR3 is TGTGCCAGTAGACAGGGGCCAGACTATGGCTACACCTTC.

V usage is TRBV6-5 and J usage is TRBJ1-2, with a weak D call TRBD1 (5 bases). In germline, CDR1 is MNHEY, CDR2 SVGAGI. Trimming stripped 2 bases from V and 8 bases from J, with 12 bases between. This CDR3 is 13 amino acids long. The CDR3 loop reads CASSYGGVGGYTF. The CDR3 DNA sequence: TGTGCCAGCAGTTACGGGGGGGTCGGAGGCTACACCTTC.

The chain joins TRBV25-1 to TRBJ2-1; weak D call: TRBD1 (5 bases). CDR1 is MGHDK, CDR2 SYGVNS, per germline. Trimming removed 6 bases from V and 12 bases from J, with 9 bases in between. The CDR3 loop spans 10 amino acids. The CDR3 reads CASSLQGQFF. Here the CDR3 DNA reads TGTGCCAGCAGCCTCCAGGGGCAGTTCTTC.

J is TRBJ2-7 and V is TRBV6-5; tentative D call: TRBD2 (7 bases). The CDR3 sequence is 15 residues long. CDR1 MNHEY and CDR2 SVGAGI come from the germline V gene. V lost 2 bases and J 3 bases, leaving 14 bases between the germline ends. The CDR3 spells CASSYKGGSGYEQYF. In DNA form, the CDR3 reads TGTGCCAGCAGTTACAAGGGGGGGTCCGGCTACGAGCAGTACTTC.

The CDR3 DNA reads TGTGCCAGTAGTATAAGGGACGGACACTCTGGAAACACCATATATTTT. It translates to CASSIRDGHSGNTIYF. The chain carries TRBV19 and TRBJ1-3, with D tentatively TRBD1 (5 bases). The CDR3 contains 16 residues. Germline assignment: CDR1 LNHDA and CDR2 SQIVND (reference sequence). Deletions cut 2 bases from V and 0 bases from J, with 11 bases between.

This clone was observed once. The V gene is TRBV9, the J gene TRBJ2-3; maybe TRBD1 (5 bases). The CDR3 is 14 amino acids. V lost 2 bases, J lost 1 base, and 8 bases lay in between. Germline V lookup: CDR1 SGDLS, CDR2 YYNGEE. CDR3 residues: CASSVLGGTDTQYF. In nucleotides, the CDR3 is TGTGCCAGCAGCGTTTTAGGGGGCACAGATACGCAGTATTTT.

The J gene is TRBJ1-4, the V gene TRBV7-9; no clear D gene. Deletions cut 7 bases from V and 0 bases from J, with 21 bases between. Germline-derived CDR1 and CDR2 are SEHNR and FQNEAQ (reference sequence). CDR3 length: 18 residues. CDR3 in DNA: TGTGCCAGCATCAAGTCGACACAGTGGAAGCCAACTAATGAAAAACTGTTTTTT. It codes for CASIKSTQWKPTNEKLFF. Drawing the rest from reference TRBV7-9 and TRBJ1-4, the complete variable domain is DTGVSQNPRHKITKRGQNVTFRCDPISEHNRLYWYRQTLGQGPEFLTYFQNEAQLEKSRLLSDRFSAERPKGSFSTLEIQRTEQGDSAMYLCASIKSTQWKPTNEKLFFGSGTQLSVL.

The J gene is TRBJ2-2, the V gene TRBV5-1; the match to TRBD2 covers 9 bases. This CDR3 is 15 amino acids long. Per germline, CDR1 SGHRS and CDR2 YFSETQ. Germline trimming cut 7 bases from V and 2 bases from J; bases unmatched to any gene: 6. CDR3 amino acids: CASGGLAGNTGELFF. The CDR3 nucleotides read TGCGCCAGCGGGGGCCTAGCGGGAAACACCGGGGAGCTGTTTTTT.

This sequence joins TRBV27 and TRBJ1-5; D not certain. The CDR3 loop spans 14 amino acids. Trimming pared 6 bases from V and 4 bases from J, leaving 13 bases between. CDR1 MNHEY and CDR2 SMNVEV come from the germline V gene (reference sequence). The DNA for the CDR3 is TGTGCCAGCAGACCTTTATTAGGAAATCAGCCCCAGCATTTT. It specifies CASRPLLGNQPQHF.

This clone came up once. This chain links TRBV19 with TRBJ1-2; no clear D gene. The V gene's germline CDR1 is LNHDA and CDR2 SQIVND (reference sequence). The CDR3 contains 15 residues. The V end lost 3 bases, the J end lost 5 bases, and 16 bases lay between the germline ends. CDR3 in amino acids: CASSIGPISGYGYTF. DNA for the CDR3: TGTGCCAGTAGTATCGGGCCGATTTCGGGGTATGGCTACACCTTC.

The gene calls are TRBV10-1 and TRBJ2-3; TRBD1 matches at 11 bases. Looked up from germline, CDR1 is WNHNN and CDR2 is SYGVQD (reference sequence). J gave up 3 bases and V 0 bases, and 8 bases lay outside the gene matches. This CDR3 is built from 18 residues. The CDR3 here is CASSESGTDRGHTDTQYF. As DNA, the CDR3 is TGCGCCAGCAGTGAGTCGGGAACGGACAGGGGGCATACAGATACGCAGTATTTT.

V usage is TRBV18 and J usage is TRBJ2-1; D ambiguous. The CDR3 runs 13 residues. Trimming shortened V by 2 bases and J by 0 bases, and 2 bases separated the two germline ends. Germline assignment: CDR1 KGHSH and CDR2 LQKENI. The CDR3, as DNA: TGTGCCAGCTCACCAGTCTCCTACAATGAGCAGTTCTTC. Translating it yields CASSPVSYNEQFF. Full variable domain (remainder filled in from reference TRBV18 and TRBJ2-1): NAGVMQNPRHLVRRRGQEARLRCSPMKGHSHVYWYRQLPEEGLKFMVYLQKENIIDESGMPKERFSAEFPKEGPSILRIQQVVRGDSAAYFCASSPVSYNEQFFGPGTRLTVL.